This is a list of T cell receptor beta chains from one sample in a study of T-cell reconstitution after alpha-beta-depleted transplantation in children. Each CDR3 protein gets one entry after TCRdb re-called the PCR reads with MiXCR. The repertoire has some 80,000 distinct CDR3 sequences, 18% of them found once; the top ten carry about 47%. The sample was PBMCs, mostly from graft donor cells, taken 360 days after TCRalphabeta/CD19-depleted stem cell transplant. These receptors were obtained from a male patient under 10 years old who had a stem cell transplant for acute lymphoblastic leukemia, so the T cells may come from the graft donor. CDR3s include the opening cysteine and the closing phenylalanine or tryptophan. A D gene is named only where the DNA matches it firmly. Size values are once, few and many counts, or a class for expanded clones, and some rows have none.

clone_size,d_call,j_call,v_call,cdr3_nt,cdr3_aa
few,NA,TRBJ2-5,TRBV12-5,TGTGCTAGTGGTCAGAGGGCTGGGGAGACCCAGTACTTC,CASGQRAGETQYF
NA,NA,TRBJ2-7,TRBV6-2/TRBV6-3,TGTGCCAGCAGCTACCCGTACTACGAGCAGTACTTC,CASSYPYYEQYF
many,NA,TRBJ2-7,TRBV7-9,TGTGCCAGCAGCCGTGAGAGGGGAGACTACGAGCAGTACTTC,CASSRERGDYEQYF
few,TRBD1,TRBJ2-3,TRBV19,TGTGCCAGTAGTAGGGGACAGTTCACAGATACGCAGTATTTT,CASSRGQFTDTQYF
NA,NA,TRBJ2-5,TRBV7-9,TGTGCCAGCAGCTACCTTCGGGGGCGCATTGAGACCCAGTACTTC,CASSYLRGRIETQYF
NA,TRBD1,TRBJ2-1,TRBV7-9,TGTGCCAGCAGCTTAGAGGGGGCTATTTACAATGAGCAGTTCTTC,CASSLEGAIYNEQFF
NA,NA,TRBJ2-7,TRBV5-1,TGCGCCAGCAGCACGGACGGGCCTTCTTTAGGAGAGCAGTACTTC,CASSTDGPSLGEQYF
NA,NA,TRBJ2-4,TRBV12-3/TRBV12-4,TGTGCCAGCAGTTTGGGGTCTATCCCCTGGGACATTCAGTACTTC,CASSLGSIPWDIQYF
few,NA,TRBJ2-4,TRBV11-2,TGTGCCAGCAGCTTAGGCCCCACATGGGGATCCAAAAACATTCAGTACTTC,CASSLGPTWGSKNIQYF
NA,NA,TRBJ2-7,TRBV7-8,TGTGCCAGCAGCCCAAGAACCGCAGTTTTGCACGAGCAGTACTTC,CASSPRTAVLHEQYF
NA,NA,TRBJ2-1,TRBV15,TGTGCCACCAGCAGAGACGCCTGGCGAGACGAGCAGTTCTTC,CATSRDAWRDEQFF
few,NA,TRBJ2-3,TRBV11-2,TGTGCCAGCAGCTTAGTCCGGGCCGGAGATACGCAGTATTTT,CASSLVRAGDTQYF
NA,TRBD2,TRBJ2-7,TRBV7-8,TGTGCCAGCAGCCCTCGCCAGCGGGATAGTTACGAGCAGTACTTC,CASSPRQRDSYEQYF
NA,NA,TRBJ2-5,TRBV5-1,TGCGCCAGCAGACAACTAGGGTTGAACCAAGAGACCCAGTACTTC,CASRQLGLNQETQYF
few,NA,TRBJ1-1,TRBV7-2,TGTGCCAGCAGCTTAGTGGGGCTCTTAACGAACACTGAAGCTTTCTTT,CASSLVGLLTNTEAFF
few,TRBD2,TRBJ2-7,TRBV28,TGTGCCACCGCGACCGGGACCGGGAGGCCAGAGCAGTACTTC,CATATGTGRPEQYF
once,NA,TRBJ2-7,TRBV11-2,TGTGCCAGCAGCCATCTACCAAGGGGAGGAGGGGTCGAGCAGTACTTC,CASSHLPRGGGVEQYF
NA,NA,TRBJ1-2,TRBV6-4,TGTGCCAGCAGTGACTCGGGCAGACCGTTATATGGCTACACCTTC,CASSDSGRPLYGYTF
few,NA,TRBJ2-4,TRBV24-1,TGTGCCACCAGTGATCACCCTAGAGTCAGTGCCAAAAACATTCAGTACTTC,CATSDHPRVSAKNIQYF
NA,NA,TRBJ2-2,TRBV10-3,TGTGCCATCTGCCCCTCCGGGGGTGGGGAGCTGTTTTTT,CAICPSGGGELFF
NA,NA,TRBJ2-4,TRBV5-1,TGCGCCAGCAGCCAAGGCCTCCTGTTAGCGGATAAAAACATTCAGTACTTC,CASSQGLLLADKNIQYF
many,NA,TRBJ2-3,TRBV12-3/TRBV12-4,TGTGCCAGCAGTTTATGGAGGGGGGCGCCACTGGCAGATACGCAGTATTTT,CASSLWRGAPLADTQYF
few,NA,TRBJ1-6,TRBV12-3/TRBV12-4,TGTGCCAGCAGTTTAGGAACCGGTAATTCACCCCTCCACTTT,CASSLGTGNSPLHF
NA,TRBD2,TRBJ2-7,TRBV5-1,TGCGCCAGCAGCGCCGGGACTACCTCCTACGAGCAGTACTTC,CASSAGTTSYEQYF
many,TRBD1,TRBJ2-7,TRBV7-8,TGTGCCAGCAGCATCGGGACAGCCCTACCCTACGAGCAGTACTTC,CASSIGTALPYEQYF
NA,TRBD1,TRBJ1-1,TRBV29-1,TGCAGCGTTGTACAGGGGATATCAATGAACACTGAAGCTTTCTTT,CSVVQGISMNTEAFF
few,TRBD1,TRBJ2-4,TRBV11-1,TGTGCCAGCAGCCCAATACCGGGACAGTTAGCCAAAAACATTCAGTACTTC,CASSPIPGQLAKNIQYF
few,TRBD1,TRBJ2-7,TRBV10-2,TGCGCCAGCACTAGGGACAGGGAATACGAGCAGTACTTC,CASTRDREYEQYF
NA,NA,TRBJ1-1,TRBV10-2,TGCGCCAGCAGGAACGGGCGGGGAGCTTTCTTT,CASRNGRGAFF
NA,NA,TRBJ2-5,TRBV6-2/TRBV6-3,TGTGCCAGCAGTTACTTGGGGGAACGGGAGACCCAGTACTTC,CASSYLGERETQYF
NA,NA,TRBJ2-3,TRBV5-1,TGCGCCAGCAGGCTGGCCGTTCGGGCAGATACGCAGTATTTT,CASRLAVRADTQYF
many,TRBD2,TRBJ2-1,TRBV29-1,TGCAGCGGTAGCGGGAGGGCTTATAATGAGCAGTTCTTC,CSGSGRAYNEQFF
NA,NA,TRBJ2-7,TRBV3-1,TGTGCCAGCAGCCAACGGGGGAGAAACTACGAGCAGTACTTC,CASSQRGRNYEQYF
NA,NA,TRBJ2-3,TRBV5-1,TGCGCCAGCAGCATTCTATCCCCCGGGCTGAGCACAGATACGCAGTATTTT,CASSILSPGLSTDTQYF
NA,TRBD2,TRBJ2-3,TRBV28,TGTGCCAGCAGACCAGCGGGAGTACCAGATACGCAGTATTTT,CASRPAGVPDTQYF
NA,TRBD2,TRBJ2-3,TRBV10-3,TGTGCCATCAGTGACTTCGCTAGCGGGAGGTCAGATACGCAGTATTTT,CAISDFASGRSDTQYF
NA,NA,TRBJ2-2,TRBV24-1,TGTGCCACCCGAGAGTCTAACACCGGGGAGCTGTTTTTT,CATRESNTGELFF
NA,NA,TRBJ2-3,TRBV12-3/TRBV12-4,TGTGCCAGCACCCAAGAGTGGGCTACGCAGTATTTT,CASTQEWATQYF
NA,TRBD2,TRBJ2-2,TRBV5-1,TGCGCCAGCAGTAGGCTAGCGGGAGAGACCGGGGAGCTGTTTTTT,CASSRLAGETGELFF
few,TRBD2,TRBJ2-7,TRBV12-3/TRBV12-4,TGTGCCAGCAGTTTACGTAGCGGGAGTCACTACGAGCAGTACTTC,CASSLRSGSHYEQYF
few,NA,TRBJ2-7,TRBV6-1,TGTGCCAGCAGTGAAGCAGGGGGTGGCAGCTACGAGCAGTACTTC,CASSEAGGGSYEQYF
NA,TRBD1,TRBJ2-7,TRBV12-3/TRBV12-4,TGTGCCAGCAGTCCTAGAGGACAGGGGGGCTACGAGCAGTACTTC,CASSPRGQGGYEQYF
few,TRBD2,TRBJ2-2,TRBV12-3/TRBV12-4,TGTGCCAGCAGTTTATGTGCTAGCGGGAGATGCACCGGGGAGCTGTTTTTT,CASSLCASGRCTGELFF
few,NA,TRBJ1-1,TRBV20-1,TGCAGTGCTAGAGGGGCCTCAGTCTTGAAGGCTTTCTTT,CSARGASVLKAFF
NA,TRBD2,TRBJ2-7,TRBV3-1,TGTGCCAGCAGCCATCACGGGACTAGCGGCGAGCAGTACTTC,CASSHHGTSGEQYF